These 8 T cell receptor beta chains were sequenced from one sample in a study of blood T cell repertoires in COVID-19. TCRdb's copy holds only in-frame clones and misses some; the assay was immunoSEQ multiplex PCR. The repertoire includes just under 350,000 clones, around 88% of them detected once, and 3% sits in the top ten. The source material was peripheral blood. The receptors originated from a man younger than 45 with active or convalescent COVID-19.

The chain couples TRBV5-4 to TRBJ1-3; a weak D match, TRBD1 (5 bases). The CDR3 sequence is 18 residues long. Deletions cut 4 bases from V and 4 bases from J, with 24 bases between. Germline V gene lookup returns CDR1 SGHNT and CDR2 YYREEE (reference sequence). CDR3 nucleotide sequence: TGTGCCAGCAGCCCACACATCGACAGTGTAGTGGGCGGAAACACCATATATTTT. This codes for CASSPHIDSVVGGNTIYF.

This chain connects TRBV2 to TRBJ2-7, with 11 bases aligning to TRBD2. V gave up 4 bases and J gave up 2 bases; unmatched junction bases: 1. This CDR3 spans 14 amino acids. The germline V gene has CDR1 SNHLY and CDR2 FYNNEI. The CDR3 reads CASSGSGRAYEQYF. The CDR3 region has the DNA TGTGCCAGCAGTGGTAGCGGGAGGGCCTACGAGCAGTACTTC.

This sequence joins TRBV5-6 and TRBJ2-5, with D hard to call. Germline lookup yields CDR1 SGHDT and CDR2 YYEEEE. The CDR3 has 15 residues. Trimming took off 3 bases at V and 1 base at J, with 13 bases between the two ends. This CDR3 reads CASSWFITGQETQYF. In nucleotides, the CDR3 is TGTGCCAGCAGCTGGTTCATAACGGGCCAAGAGACCCAGTACTTC.

V usage is TRBV5-4 and J usage is TRBJ2-5; 7 positions match TRBD2. Per the germline V gene, CDR1 is SGHNT and CDR2 is YYREEE (reference sequence). This CDR3 contains 15 residues. The V gene end was trimmed by 2 bases and the J gene end by 3 bases; junction bases not matched to a gene: 7. The CDR3 loop reads CASSFPGLLEETQYF. The CDR3 nucleotides read TGTGCCAGCAGCTTTCCGGGACTACTTGAAGAGACCCAGTACTTC.

This chain uses TRBV5-1 with TRBJ2-7; 13 bases are a match to TRBD2. CDR1 and CDR2 (germline): SGHRS, YFSETQ. The CDR3 totals 14 residues. The J segment lost 5 bases and the V segment lost 5 bases, leaving 4 bases of the junction unmatched. The CDR3 bases are TGCGCCAGCAGGACGGGACTAGCGGGAAACGAGCAGTACTTC. Amino acids: CASRTGLAGNEQYF.

V and J are TRBV19 and TRBJ1-1; 7 bases agree with TRBD1. Germline CDR1 LNHDA, CDR2 SQIVND (reference sequence). The trim removed 5 bases at V and 1 base at J, leaving 4 bases unmatched. This CDR3 is 14 amino acids long. CDR3 nucleotides: TGTGCCAGTAGTGAACGACAGGGGAACACTGAAGCTTTCTTT. Amino acid sequence: CASSERQGNTEAFF.

In nucleotides, the CDR3 is TGTGCCAGTAGTCCAAACCCGACAGGGGGAGGCTACACCTTC. It specifies CASSPNPTGGGYTF. The V call is TRBV19, the J call TRBJ1-2; TRBD1 aligns across 9 bases. V dropped 5 bases and J dropped 8; count of bases not matched to a gene: 9. This CDR3 contains 14 residues. Germline loops: CDR1 LNHDA, CDR2 SQIVND (reference sequence).

This clone was found once. The chain employs TRBV19 and TRBJ2-3; TRBD2 might be the D (6 bases). The germline V and J ends were trimmed by 5 bases and 2 bases, with 20 bases remaining between them. The CDR3 consists of 17 residues. The germline V gene has CDR1 LNHDA and CDR2 SQIVND (reference sequence). The CDR3 reads CASSPETSRSDTDTQYF. The DNA of the CDR3 is TGTGCCAGTAGTCCAGAGACTAGTCGGTCTGACACAGATACGCAGTATTTT. Looking up the rest from reference TRBV19 and TRBJ2-3 gives the full variable domain: DGGITQSPKYLFRKEGQNVTLSCEQNLNHDAMYWYRQDPGQGLRLIYYSQIVNDFQKGDIAEGYSVSREKKESFPLTVTSAQKNPTAFYLCASSPETSRSDTDTQYFGPGTRLTVL.